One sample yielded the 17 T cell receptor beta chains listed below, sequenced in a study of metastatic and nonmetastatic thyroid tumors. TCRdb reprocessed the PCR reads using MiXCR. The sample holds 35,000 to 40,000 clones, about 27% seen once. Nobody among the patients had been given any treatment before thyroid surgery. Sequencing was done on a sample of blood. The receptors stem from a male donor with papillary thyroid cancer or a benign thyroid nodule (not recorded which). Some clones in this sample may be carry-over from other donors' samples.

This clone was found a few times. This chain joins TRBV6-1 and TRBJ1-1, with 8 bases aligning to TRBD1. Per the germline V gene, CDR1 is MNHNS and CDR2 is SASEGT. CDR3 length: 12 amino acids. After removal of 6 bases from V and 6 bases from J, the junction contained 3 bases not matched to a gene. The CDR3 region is CASSQGAAEAFF. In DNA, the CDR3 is TGTGCCAGCAGCCAGGGGGCAGCTGAAGCTTTCTTT.

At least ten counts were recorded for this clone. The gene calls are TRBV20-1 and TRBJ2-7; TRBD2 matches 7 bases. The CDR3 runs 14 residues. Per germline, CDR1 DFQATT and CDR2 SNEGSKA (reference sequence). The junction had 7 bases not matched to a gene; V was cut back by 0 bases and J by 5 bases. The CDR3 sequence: CSARDGAGKNEQYF. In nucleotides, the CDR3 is TGCAGTGCTAGAGATGGAGCGGGAAAGAACGAGCAGTACTTC.

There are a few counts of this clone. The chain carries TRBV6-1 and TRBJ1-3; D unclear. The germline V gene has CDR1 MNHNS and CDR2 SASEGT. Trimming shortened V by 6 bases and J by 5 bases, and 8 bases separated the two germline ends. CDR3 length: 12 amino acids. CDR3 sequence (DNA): TGTGCCAGCAGCCCCGGGCGAAACACCATATATTTT. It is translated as CASSPGRNTIYF.

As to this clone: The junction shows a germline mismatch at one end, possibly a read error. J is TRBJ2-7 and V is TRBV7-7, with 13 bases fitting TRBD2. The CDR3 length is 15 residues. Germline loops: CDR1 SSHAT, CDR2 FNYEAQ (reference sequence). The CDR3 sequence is CASSIGLAGADEQYF. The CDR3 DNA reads TGTGCTAGCAGCATCGGACTAGCGGGAGCGGACGAGCAGTACTTC.

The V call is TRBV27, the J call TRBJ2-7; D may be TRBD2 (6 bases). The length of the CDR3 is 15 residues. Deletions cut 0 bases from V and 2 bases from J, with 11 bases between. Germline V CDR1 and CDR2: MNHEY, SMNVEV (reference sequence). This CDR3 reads CASSLSIPGAYEQYF. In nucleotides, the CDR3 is TGTGCCAGCAGTTTATCGATTCCGGGGGCCTACGAGCAGTACTTC.

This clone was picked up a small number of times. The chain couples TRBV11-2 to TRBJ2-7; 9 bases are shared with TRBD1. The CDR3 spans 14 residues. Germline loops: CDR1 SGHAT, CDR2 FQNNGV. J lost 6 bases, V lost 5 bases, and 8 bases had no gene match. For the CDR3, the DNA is TGTGCCAGCAGCATCCCGGGACAGGGAAGCGAGCAGTACTTC. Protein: CASSIPGQGSEQYF.

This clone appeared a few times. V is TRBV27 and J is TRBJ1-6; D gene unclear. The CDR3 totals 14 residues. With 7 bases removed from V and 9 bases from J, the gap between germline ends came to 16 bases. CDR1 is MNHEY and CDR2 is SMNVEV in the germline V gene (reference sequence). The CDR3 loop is CASTSEVRVSPLHF. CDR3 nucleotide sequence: TGTGCCAGCACCTCAGAAGTCCGGGTTTCACCCCTCCACTTT.

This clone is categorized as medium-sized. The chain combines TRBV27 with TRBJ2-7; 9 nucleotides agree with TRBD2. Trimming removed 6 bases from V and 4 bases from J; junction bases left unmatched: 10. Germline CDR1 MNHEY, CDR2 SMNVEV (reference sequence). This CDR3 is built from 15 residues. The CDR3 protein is CASSRTSGWVYEQYF. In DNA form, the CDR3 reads TGTGCCAGCAGCCGAACTAGCGGGTGGGTTTACGAGCAGTACTTC.

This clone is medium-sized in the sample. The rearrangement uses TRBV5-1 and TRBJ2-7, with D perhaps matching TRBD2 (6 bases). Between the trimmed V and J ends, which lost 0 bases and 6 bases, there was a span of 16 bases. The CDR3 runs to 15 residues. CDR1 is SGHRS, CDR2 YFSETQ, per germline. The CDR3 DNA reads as TGCGCCAGCAGCTTGGATCGGGGGAGTCAGATCGAGCAGTACTTC. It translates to CASSLDRGSQIEQYF.

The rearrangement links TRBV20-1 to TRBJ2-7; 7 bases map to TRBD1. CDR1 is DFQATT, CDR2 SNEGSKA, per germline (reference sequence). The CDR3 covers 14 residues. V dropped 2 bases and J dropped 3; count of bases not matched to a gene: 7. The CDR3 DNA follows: TGCAGTGCTAGAATGGGCAGGGGGATCTACGAGCAGTACTTC. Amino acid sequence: CSARMGRGIYEQYF.

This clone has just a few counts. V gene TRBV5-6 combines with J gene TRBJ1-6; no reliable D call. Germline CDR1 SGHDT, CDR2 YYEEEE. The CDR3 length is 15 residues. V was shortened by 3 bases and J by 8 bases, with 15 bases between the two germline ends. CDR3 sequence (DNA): TGTGCCAGCAGCTCCCTCATGGGCTCGGATTCACCCCTCCACTTT. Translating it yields CASSSLMGSDSPLHF.

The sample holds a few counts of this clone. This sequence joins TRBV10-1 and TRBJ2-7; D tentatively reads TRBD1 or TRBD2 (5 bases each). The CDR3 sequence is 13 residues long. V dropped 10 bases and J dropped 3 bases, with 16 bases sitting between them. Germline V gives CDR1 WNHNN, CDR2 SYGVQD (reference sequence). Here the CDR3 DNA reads TGCGCCACACCGGGGCAGGTAATCTACGAGCAGTACGTC. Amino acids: CATPGQVIYEQYV.

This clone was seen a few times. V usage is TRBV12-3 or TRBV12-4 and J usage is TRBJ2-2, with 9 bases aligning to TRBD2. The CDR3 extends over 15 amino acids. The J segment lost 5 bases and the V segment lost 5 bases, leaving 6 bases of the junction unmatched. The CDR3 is CASSPSGEGTGELFF. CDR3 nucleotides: TGTGCCAGCAGTCCTAGCGGGGAGGGGACCGGGGAGCTGTTTTTT.

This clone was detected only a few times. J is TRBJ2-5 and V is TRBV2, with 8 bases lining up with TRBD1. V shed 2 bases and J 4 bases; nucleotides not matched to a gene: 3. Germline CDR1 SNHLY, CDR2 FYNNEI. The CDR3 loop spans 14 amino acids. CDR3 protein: CASSETGGRETQYF. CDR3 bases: TGTGCCAGCAGTGAAACAGGGGGGAGAGAGACCCAGTACTTC.

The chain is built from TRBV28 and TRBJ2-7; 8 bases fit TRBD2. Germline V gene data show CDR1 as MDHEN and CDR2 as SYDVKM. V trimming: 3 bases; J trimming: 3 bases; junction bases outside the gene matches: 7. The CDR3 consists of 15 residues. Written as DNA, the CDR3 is TGTGCCAGCAGTTTTTCGGGACTAGGAGTCTACGAGCAGTACTTC. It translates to CASSFSGLGVYEQYF. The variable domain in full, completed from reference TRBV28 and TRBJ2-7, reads DVKVTQSSRYLVKRTGEKVFLECVQDMDHENMFWYRQDPGLGLRLIYFSYDVKMKEKGDIPEGYSVSREKKERFSLILESASTNQTSMYLCASSFSGLGVYEQYFGPGTRLTVT.

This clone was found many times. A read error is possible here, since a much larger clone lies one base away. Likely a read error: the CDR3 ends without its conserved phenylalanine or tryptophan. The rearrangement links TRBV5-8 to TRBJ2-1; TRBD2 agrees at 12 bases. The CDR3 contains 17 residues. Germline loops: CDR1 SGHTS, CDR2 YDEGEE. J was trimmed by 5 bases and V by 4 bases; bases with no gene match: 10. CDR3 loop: CASSERNRLAGDNEQFS. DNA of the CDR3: TGTGCCAGCAGCGAGAGGAACCGACTAGCGGGGGACAATGAGCAGTTCTCC.

DNA of the CDR3: TGTGCCAGCAGTTTATTCGACACCCAGAACGAGCAGTACTTC. It yields the protein CASSLFDTQNEQYF. This chain links TRBV28 with TRBJ2-7; D unresolved. V lost 1 base to trimming and J lost 5 bases, with 12 bases between them. Germline V gene data show CDR1 as MDHEN and CDR2 as SYDVKM. The CDR3 length is 14 residues.